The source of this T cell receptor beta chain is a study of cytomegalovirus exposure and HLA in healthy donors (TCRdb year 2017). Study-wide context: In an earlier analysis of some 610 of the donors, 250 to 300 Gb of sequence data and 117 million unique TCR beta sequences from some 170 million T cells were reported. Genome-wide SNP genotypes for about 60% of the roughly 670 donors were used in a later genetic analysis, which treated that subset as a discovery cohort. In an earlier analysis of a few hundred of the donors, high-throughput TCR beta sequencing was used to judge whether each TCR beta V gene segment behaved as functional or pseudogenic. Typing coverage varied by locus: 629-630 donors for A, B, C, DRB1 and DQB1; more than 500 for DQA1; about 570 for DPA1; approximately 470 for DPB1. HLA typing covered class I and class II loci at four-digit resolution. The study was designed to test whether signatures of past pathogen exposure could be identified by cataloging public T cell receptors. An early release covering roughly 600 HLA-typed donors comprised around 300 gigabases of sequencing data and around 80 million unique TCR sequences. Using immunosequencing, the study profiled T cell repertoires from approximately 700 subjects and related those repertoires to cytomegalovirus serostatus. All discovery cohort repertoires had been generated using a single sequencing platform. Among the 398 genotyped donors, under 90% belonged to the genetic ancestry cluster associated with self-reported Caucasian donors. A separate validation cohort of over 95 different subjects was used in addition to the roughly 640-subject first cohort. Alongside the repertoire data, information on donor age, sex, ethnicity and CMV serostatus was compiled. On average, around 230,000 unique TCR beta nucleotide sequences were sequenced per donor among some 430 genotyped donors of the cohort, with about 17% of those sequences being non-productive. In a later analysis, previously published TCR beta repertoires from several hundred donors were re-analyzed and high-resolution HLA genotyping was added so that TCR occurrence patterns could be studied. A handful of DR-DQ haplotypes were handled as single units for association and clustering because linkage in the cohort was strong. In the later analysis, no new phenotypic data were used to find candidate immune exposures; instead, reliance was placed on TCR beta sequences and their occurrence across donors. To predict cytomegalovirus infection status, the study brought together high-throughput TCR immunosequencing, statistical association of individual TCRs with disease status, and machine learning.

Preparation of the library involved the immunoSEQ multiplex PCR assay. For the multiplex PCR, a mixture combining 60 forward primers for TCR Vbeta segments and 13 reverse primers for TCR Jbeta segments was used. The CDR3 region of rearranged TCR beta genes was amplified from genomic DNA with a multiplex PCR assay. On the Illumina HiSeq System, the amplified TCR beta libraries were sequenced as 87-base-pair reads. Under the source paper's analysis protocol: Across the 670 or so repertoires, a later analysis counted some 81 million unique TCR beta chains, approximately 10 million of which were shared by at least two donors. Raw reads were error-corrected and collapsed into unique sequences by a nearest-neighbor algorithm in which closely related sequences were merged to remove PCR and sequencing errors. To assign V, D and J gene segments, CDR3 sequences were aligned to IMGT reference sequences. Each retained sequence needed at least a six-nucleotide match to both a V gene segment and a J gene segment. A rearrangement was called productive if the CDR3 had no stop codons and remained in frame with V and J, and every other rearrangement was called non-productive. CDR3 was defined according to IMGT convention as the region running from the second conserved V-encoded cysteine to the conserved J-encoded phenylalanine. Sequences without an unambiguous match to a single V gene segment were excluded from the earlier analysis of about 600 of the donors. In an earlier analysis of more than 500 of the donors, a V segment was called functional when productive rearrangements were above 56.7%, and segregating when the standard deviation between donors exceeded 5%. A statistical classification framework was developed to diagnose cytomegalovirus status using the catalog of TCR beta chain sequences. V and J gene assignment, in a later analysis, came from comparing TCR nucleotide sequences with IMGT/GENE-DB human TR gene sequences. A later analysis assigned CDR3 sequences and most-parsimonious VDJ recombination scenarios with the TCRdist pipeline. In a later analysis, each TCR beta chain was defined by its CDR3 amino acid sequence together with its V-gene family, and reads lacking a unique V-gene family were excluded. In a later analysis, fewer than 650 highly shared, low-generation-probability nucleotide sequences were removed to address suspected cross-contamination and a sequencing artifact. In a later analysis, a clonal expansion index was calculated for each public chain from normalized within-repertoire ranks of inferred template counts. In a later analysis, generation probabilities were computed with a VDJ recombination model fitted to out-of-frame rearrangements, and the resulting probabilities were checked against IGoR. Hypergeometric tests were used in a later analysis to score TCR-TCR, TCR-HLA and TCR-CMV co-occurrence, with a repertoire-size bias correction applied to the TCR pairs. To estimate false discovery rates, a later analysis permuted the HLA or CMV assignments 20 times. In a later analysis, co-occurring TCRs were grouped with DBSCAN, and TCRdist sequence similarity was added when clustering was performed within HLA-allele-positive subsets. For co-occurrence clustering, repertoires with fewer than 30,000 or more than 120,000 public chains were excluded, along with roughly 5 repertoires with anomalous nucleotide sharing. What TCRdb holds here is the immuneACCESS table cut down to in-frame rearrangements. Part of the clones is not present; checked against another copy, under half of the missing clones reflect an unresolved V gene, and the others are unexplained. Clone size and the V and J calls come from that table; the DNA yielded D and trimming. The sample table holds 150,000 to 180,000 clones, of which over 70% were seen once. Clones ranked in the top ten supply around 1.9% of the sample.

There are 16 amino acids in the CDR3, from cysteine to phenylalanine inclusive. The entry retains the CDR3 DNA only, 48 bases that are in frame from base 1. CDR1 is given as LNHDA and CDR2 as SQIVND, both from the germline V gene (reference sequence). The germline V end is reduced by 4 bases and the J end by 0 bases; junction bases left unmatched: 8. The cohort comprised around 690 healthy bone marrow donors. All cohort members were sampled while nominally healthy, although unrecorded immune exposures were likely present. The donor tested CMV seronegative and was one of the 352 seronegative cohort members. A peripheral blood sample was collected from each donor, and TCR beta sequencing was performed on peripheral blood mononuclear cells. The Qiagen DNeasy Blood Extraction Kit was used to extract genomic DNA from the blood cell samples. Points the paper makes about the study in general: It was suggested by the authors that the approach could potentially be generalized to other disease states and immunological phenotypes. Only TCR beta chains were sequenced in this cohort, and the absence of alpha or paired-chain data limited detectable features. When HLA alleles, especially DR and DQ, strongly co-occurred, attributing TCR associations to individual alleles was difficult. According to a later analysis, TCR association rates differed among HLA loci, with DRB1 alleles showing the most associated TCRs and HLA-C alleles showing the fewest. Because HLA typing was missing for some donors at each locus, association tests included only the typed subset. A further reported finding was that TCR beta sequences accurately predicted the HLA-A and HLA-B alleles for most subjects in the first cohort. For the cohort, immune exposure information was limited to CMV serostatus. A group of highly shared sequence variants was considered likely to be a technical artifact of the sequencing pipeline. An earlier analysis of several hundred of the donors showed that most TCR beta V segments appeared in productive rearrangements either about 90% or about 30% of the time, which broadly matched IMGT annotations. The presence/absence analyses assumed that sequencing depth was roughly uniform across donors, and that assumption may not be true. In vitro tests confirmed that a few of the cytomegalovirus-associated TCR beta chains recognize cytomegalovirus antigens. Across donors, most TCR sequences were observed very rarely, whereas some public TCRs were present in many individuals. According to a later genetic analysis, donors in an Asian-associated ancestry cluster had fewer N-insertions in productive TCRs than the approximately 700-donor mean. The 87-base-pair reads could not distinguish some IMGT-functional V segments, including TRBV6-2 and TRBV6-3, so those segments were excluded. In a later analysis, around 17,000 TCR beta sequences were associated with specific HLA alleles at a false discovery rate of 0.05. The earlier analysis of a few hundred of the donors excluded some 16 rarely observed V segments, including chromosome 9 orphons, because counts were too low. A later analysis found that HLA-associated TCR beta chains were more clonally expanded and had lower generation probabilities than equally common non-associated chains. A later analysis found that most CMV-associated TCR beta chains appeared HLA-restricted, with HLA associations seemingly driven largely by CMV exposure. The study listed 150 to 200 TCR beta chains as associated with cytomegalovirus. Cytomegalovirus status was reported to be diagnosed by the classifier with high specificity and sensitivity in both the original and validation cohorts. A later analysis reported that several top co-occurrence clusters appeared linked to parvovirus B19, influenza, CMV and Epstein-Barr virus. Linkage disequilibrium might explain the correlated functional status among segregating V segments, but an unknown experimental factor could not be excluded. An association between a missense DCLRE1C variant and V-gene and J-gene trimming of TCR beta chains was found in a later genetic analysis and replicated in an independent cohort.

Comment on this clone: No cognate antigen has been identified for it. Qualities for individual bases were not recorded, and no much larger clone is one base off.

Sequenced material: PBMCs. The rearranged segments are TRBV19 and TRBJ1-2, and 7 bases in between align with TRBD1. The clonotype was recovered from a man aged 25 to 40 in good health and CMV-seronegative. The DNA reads TGTGCCAGTAGTACTTTACCGGGACAGCCTAACTATGGCTACACCTTC. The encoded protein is CASSTLPGQPNYGYTF.